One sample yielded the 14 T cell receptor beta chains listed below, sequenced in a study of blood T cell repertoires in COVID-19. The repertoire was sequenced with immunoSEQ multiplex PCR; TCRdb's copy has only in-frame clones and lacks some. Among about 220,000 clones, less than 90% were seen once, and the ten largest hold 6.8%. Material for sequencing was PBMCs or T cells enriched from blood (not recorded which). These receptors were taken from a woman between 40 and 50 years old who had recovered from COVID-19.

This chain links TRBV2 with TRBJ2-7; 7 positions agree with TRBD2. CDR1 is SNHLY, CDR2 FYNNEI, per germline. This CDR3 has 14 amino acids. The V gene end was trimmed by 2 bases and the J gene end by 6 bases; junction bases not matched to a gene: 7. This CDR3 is CASSEQTSRREQYF. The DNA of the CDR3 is TGTGCCAGCAGTGAACAGACTAGCAGACGCGAGCAGTACTTC.

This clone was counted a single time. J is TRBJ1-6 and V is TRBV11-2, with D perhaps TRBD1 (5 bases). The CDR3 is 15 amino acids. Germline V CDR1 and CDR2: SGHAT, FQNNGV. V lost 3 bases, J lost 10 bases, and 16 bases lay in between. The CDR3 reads CASSFRGGELSPLHF. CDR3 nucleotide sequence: TGTGCCAGCAGCTTCAGAGGAGGGGAACTGTCACCCCTCCACTTT.

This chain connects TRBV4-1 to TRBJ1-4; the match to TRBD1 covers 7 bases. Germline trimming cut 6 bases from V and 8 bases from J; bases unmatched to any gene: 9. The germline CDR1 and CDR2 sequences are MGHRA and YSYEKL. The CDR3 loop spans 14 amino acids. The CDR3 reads CASSLGTAQEKLFF. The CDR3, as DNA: TGCGCCAGCAGTCTCGGGACAGCACAAGAAAAACTGTTTTTT.

The CDR3 loop is CASSQGQQEKLFF. The CDR3 bases are TGTGCCAGCTCGCAGGGACAGCAAGAAAAACTGTTTTTT. This sequence joins TRBV18 and TRBJ1-4; 7 bases fit TRBD1. Germline V lookup: CDR1 KGHSH, CDR2 LQKENI. J gave up 8 bases and V 6 bases, and 6 bases lay outside the gene matches. The CDR3 sequence is 13 residues long.

In DNA, the CDR3 is TGTGCCAGCAGCTCGGGACTAGCGGGCCCCCCTGAGCAGTTCTTC. Amino acid sequence: CASSSGLAGPPEQFF. The chain uses TRBV11-3 and TRBJ2-1, with 12 bases lining up with TRBD2. The CDR3 length is 15 residues. Trimming at V came to 4 bases and at J to 9 bases, leaving 7 bases not matched to a gene. Germline V gene lookup returns CDR1 SGHNT and CDR2 YENEEA.

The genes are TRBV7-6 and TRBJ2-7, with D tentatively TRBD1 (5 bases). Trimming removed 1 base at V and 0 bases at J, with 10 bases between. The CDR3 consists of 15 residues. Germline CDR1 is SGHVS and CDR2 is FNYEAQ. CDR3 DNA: TGTGCCAGCAGCTTAGTGTGGACACTCTCCTACGAGCAGTACGTC. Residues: CASSLVWTLSYEQYV.

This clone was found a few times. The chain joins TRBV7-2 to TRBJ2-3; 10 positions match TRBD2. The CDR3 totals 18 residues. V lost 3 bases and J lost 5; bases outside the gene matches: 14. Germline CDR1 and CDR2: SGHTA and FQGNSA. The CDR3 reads CASSLGLAGVGLRDTQYF. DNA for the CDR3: TGTGCCAGCAGCTTGGGGCTAGCGGGAGTTGGGCTCAGAGATACGCAGTATTTT. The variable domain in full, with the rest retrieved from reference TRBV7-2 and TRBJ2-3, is GAGVSQSPSNKVTEKGKDVELRCDPISGHTALYWYRQSLGQGLEFLIYFQGNSAPDKSGLPSDRFSAERTGGSVSTLTIQRTQQEDSAVYLCASSLGLAGVGLRDTQYFGPGTRLTVL.

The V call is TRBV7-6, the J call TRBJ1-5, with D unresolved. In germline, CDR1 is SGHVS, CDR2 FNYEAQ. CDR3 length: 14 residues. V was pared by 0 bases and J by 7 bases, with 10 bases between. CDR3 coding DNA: TGTGCCAGCAGCTTAGCAGAGGGTAGACAGCCCCAGCATTTT. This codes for CASSLAEGRQPQHF.

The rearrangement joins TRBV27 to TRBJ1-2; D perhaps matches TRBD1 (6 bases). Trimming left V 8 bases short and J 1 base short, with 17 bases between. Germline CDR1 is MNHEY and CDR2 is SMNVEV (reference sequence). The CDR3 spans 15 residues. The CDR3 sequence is CASSKGGLGNYGYTF. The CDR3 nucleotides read TGTGCCAGCTCAAAGGGGGGGCTGGGTAACTATGGCTACACCTTC.

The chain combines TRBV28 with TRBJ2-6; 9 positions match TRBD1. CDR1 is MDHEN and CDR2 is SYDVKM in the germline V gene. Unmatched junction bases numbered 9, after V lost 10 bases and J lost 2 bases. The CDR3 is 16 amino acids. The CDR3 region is CATQGDRVTGANVLTF. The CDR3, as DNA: TGTGCCACCCAGGGGGACAGGGTAACTGGGGCCAACGTCCTGACTTTC.

The CDR3 is CASGLVLMGSPGGTQYF. CDR3 sequence (DNA): TGTGCTAGTGGTTTGGTACTGATGGGGTCCCCGGGAGGCACCCAGTACTTC. The chain carries TRBV12-5 and TRBJ2-5; 7 bases line up with TRBD2. The germline V gene encodes CDR1 LGHNT and CDR2 FRNRAP. The CDR3 extends over 17 amino acids. J was trimmed by 8 bases and V by 0 bases; bases with no gene match: 15.

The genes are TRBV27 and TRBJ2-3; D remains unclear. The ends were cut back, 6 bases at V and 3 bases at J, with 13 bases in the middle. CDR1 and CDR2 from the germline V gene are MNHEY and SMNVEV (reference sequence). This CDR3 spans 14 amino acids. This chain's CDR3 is CASRGYSRTDTQYF. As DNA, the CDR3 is TGTGCCAGCAGGGGTTATAGCCGAACAGATACGCAGTATTTT.

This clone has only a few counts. The CDR3 loop is CASSQSTAAYEQYF. The CDR3 DNA is TGCGCCAGCAGTCAATCAACAGCCGCCTACGAGCAGTACTTC. The V call is TRBV23-1, the J call TRBJ2-7; D not resolved. TRBV23-1 belongs to the ORF category, with a function that is uncertain. Trimming left V 0 bases short and J 2 bases short, with 8 bases between. CDR3 size: 14 residues.

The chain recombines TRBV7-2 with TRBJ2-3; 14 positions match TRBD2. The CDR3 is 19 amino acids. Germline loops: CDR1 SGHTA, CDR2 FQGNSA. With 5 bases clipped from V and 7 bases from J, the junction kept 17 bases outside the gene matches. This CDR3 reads CASSGQRAGTSGRQYTQYF. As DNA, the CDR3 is TGTGCCAGCAGCGGACAACGGGCCGGGACTAGCGGGAGACAATATACGCAGTATTTT.